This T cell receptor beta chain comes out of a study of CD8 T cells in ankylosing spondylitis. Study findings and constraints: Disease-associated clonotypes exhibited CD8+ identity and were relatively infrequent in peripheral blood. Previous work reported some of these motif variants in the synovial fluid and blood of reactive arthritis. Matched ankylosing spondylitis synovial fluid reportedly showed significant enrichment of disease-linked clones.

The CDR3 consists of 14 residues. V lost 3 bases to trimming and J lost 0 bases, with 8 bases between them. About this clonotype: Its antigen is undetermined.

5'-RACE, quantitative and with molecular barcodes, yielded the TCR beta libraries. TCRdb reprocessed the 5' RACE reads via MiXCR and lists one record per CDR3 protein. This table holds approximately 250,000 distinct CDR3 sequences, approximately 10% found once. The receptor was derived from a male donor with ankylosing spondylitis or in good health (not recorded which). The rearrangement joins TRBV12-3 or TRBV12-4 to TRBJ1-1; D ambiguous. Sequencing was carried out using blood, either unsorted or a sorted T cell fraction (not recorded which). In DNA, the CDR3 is TGTGCCAGCAGTTTGCTGCTCATGAACACTGAAGCTTTCTTT. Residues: CASSLLLMNTEAFF.